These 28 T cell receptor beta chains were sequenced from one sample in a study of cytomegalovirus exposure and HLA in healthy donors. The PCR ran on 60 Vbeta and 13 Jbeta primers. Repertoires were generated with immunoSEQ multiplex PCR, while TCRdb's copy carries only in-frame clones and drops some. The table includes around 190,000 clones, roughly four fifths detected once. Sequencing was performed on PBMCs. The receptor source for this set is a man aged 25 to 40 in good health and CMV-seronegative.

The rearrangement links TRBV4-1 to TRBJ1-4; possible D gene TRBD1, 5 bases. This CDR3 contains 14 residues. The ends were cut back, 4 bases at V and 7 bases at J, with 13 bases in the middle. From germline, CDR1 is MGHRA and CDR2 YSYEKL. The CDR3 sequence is CASSLTDWGEKLFF. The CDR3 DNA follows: TGCGCCAGCAGCCTGACAGATTGGGGTGAAAAACTGTTTTTT.

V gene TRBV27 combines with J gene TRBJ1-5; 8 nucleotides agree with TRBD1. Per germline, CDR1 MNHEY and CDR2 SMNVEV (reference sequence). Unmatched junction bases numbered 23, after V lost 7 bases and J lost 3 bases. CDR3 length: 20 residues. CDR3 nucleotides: TGTGCCAGCATCAATATCCCCCTAGACCCGGGACAGGTCGTCAATCAGCCCCAGCATTTT. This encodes CASINIPLDPGQVVNQPQHF.

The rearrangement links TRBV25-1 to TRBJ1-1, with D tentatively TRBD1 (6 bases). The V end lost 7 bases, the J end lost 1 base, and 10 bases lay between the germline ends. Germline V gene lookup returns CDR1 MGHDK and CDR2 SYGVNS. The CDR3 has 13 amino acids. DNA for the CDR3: TGTGCCAGCACCGGACAGACGAACACTGAAGCTTTCTTT. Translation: CASTGQTNTEAFF.

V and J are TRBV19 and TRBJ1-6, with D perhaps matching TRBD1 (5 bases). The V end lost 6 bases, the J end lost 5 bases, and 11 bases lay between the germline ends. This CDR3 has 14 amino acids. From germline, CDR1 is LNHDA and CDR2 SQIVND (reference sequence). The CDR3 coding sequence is TGTGCCAGTAGCATGGGGCAGGATAATTCACCCCTCCACTTT. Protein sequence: CASSMGQDNSPLHF.

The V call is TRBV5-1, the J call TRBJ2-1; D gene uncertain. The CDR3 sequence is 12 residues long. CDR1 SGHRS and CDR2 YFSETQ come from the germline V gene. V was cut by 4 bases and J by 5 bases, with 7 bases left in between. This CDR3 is CASSPNNNEQFF. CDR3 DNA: TGCGCCAGCAGCCCTAATAACAATGAGCAGTTCTTC.

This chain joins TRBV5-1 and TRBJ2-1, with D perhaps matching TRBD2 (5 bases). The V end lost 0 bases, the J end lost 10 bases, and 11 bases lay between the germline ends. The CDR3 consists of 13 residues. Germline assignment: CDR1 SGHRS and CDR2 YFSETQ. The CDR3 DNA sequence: TGCGCCAGCAGCTTGGGAGGAGGTCCGGAGCAGTTCTTC. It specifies CASSLGGGPEQFF.

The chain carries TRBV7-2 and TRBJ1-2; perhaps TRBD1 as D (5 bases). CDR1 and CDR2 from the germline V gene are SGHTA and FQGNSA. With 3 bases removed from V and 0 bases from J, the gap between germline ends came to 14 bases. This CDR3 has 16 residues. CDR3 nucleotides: TGTGCCAGCAGCTTCCCTAGACAGATCCCTAACTATGGCTACACCTTC. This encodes CASSFPRQIPNYGYTF.

CDR3 amino acids: CASSGEGRGAGYEQYF. CDR3 DNA: TGTGCCAGCAGTGGAGAAGGCAGGGGGGCTGGCTACGAGCAGTACTTC. The V call is TRBV28, the J call TRBJ2-7, with D possibly TRBD1 on 7 matching bases. The V gene's germline CDR1 is MDHEN and CDR2 SYDVKM. The V end was cut by 5 bases, the J end by 3 bases, with 20 bases between. The CDR3 runs to 16 residues.

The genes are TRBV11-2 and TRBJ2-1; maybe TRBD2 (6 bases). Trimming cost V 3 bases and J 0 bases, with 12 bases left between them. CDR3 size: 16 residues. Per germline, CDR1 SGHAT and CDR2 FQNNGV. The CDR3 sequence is CASSLRAGSSYNEQFF. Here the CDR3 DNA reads TGTGCCAGCAGCTTGAGAGCCGGGAGCTCCTACAATGAGCAGTTCTTC.

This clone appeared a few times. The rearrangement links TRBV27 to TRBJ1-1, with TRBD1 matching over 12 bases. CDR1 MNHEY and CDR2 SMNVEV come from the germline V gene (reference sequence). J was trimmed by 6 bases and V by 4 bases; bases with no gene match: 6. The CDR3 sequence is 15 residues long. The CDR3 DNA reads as TGTGCCAGCAGTTCATTAGGGACAGGGGGCGCTGAAGCTTTCTTT. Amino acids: CASSSLGTGGAEAFF.

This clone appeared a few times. This CDR3 reads CASSVGLAGVRSYEQYF. The DNA for the CDR3 is TGTGCCAGCAGTGTGGGACTAGCGGGAGTCCGCTCCTACGAGCAGTACTTC. The chain couples TRBV27 to TRBJ2-7, with 14 bases aligning to TRBD2. The CDR3 contains 17 residues. Trimming at V came to 5 bases and at J to 0 bases, leaving 6 bases not matched to a gene. CDR1 and CDR2 from the germline V gene are MNHEY and SMNVEV (reference sequence).

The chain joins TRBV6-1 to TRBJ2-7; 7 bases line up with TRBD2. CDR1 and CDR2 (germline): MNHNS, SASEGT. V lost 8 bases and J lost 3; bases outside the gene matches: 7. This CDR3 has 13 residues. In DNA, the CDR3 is TGTGCCAGCGAAGTTAAGCGGGACTACGAGCAGTACTTC. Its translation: CASEVKRDYEQYF.

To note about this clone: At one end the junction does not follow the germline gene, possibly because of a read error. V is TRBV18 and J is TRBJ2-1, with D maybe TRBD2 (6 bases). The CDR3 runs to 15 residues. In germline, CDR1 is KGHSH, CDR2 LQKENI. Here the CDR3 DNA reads TGTGCCAGCTCACCAAGGCTAGCGCCCGAAAATGGGCAGTTCTTC. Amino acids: CASSPRLAPENGQFF.

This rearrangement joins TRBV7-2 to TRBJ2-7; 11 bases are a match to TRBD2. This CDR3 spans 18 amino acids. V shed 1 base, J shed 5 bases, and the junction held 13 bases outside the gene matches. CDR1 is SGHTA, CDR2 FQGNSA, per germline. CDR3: CASSLVGVGTSGQNEQYF. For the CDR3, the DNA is TGTGCCAGCAGCTTAGTCGGCGTCGGGACTAGCGGCCAGAACGAGCAGTACTTC.

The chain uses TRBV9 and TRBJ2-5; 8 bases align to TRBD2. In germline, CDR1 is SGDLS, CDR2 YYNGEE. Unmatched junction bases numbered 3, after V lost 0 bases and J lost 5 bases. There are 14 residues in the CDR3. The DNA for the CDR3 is TGTGCCAGCAGCGTAGGGGTAGCGGGGGAGACCCAGTACTTC. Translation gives CASSVGVAGETQYF.

This chain's CDR3 is CAWSMWTSGRMNTGELFF. The CDR3 DNA sequence: TGTGCCTGGAGTATGTGGACTAGCGGGCGAATGAACACCGGGGAGCTGTTTTTT. This chain connects TRBV30 to TRBJ2-2; 11 nucleotides align to TRBD2. CDR1 is GTSNPN and CDR2 is SVGIG in the germline V gene (reference sequence). The CDR3 runs 18 residues. Trimming at V came to 2 bases and at J to 1 base, leaving 9 bases not matched to a gene.

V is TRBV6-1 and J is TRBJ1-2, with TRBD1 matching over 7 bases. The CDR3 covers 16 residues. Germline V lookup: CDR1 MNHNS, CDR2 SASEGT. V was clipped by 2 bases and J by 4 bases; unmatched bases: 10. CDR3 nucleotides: TGTGCCAGCAGTGAATATGTTGGGGACAGACTCTATGGCTACACCTTC. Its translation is CASSEYVGDRLYGYTF.

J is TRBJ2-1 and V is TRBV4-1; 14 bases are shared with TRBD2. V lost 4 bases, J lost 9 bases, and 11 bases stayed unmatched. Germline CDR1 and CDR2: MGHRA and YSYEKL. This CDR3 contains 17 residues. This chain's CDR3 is CASSRLGLAGGPGEQFF. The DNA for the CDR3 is TGCGCCAGCAGCCGACTCGGACTAGCGGGAGGTCCGGGTGAGCAGTTCTTC.

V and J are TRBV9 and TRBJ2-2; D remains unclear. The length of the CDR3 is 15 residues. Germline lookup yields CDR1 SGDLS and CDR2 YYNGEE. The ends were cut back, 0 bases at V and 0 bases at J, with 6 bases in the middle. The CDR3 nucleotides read TGTGCCAGCAGCGTAGATCCCGCGAACACCGGGGAGCTGTTTTTT. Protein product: CASSVDPANTGELFF. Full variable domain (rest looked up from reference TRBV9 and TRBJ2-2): DSGVTQTPKHLITATGQRVTLRCSPRSGDLSVYWYQQSLDQGLQFLIQYYNGEERAKGNILERFSAQQFPDLHSELNLSSLELGDSALYFCASSVDPANTGELFFGEGSRLTVL.

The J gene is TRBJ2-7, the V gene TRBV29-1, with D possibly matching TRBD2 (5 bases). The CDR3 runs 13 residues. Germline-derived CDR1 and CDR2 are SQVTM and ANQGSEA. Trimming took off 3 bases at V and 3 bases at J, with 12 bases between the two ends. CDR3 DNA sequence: TGCAGCGTTGACCCGGGGAGTGGCTACGAGCAGTACTTC. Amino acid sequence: CSVDPGSGYEQYF.

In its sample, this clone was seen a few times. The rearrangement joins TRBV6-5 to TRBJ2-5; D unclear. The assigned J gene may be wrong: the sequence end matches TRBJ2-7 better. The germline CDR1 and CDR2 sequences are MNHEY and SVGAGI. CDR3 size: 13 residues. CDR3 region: CASSYRSSYEQYF. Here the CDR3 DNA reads TGTGCCAGCAGTTACCGTAGCTCCTACGAGCAGTACTTC.

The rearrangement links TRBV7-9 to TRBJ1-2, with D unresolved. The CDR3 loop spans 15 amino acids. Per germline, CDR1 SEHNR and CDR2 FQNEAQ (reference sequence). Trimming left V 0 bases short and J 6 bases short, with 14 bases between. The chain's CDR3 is CASSLAVAPTNGYTF. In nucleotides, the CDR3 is TGTGCCAGCAGCTTAGCGGTGGCCCCCACAAATGGCTACACCTTC.

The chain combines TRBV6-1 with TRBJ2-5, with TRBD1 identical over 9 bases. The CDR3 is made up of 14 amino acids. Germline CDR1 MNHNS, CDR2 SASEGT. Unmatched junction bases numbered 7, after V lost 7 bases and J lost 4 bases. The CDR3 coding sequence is TGTGCCAGCAATCAACAGGGGGCTATAGAGACCCAGTACTTC. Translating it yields CASNQQGAIETQYF.

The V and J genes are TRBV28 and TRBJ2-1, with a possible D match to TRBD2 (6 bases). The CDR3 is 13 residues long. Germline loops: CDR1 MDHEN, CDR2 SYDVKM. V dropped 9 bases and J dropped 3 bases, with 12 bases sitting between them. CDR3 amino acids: CARAGYHYNEQFF. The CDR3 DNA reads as TGTGCCAGGGCGGGATACCACTACAATGAGCAGTTCTTC.

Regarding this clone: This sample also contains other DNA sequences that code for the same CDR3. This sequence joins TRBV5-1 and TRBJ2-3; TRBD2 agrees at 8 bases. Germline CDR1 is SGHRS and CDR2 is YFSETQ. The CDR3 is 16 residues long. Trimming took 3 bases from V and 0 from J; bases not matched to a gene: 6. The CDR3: CASSSLTSGSTDTQYF. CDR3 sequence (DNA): TGCGCCAGCAGCTCGTTAACTAGCGGCAGCACAGATACGCAGTATTTT.

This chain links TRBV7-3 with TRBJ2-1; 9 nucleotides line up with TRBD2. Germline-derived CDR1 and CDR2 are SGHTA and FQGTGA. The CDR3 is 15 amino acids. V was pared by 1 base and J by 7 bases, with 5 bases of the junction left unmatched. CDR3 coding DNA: TGTGCCAGCAGCTTAAGCGGGAGGGCTAGTAATGAGCAGTTCTTC. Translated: CASSLSGRASNEQFF.

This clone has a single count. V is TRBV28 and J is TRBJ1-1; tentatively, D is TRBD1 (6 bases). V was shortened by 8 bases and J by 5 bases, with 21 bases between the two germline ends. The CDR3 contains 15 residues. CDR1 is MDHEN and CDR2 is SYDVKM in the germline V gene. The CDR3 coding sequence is TGTGCCAGCCGGGGGCGGGGGCGACCAAGAACTGAAGCTTTCTTT. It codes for CASRGRGRPRTEAFF.

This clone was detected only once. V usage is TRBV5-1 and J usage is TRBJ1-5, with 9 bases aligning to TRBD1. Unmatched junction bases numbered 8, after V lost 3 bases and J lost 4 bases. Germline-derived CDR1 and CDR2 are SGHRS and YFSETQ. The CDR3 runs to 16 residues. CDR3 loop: CASSYGGTGNNQPQHF. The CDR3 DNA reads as TGCGCCAGCAGCTATGGCGGGACAGGGAATAATCAGCCCCAGCATTTT.